Listed here are 26 T cell receptor beta chains from one sample, sequenced in a study of OX40 agonist ivuxolimab in advanced cancers. The method was immunoSEQ multiplex PCR; TCRdb's version includes in-frame clones alone and lacks a portion of them. The sample lists under 100,000 clones, roughly 92% occurring once. This specimen was CD4+ or CD8+ T cells sorted from blood, taken in a trial of the OX40 agonist ivuxolimab. The receptors come from an adult with an advanced solid tumor such as melanoma, head and neck, liver or kidney cancer.

The rearrangement links TRBV7-9 to TRBJ2-1; TRBD2 aligns across 12 bases. The trim removed 0 bases at V and 5 bases at J, leaving 8 bases unmatched. Germline CDR1 SEHNR, CDR2 FQNEAQ (reference sequence). The CDR3 spans 18 residues. The CDR3 DNA sequence: TGTGCCAGCAGCTTAGCCGGAATACTAGCGGGAGGTCACAATGAGCAGTTCTTC. Translation: CASSLAGILAGGHNEQFF.

V is TRBV7-9 and J is TRBJ1-2; no reliable D call. The CDR3 runs 14 residues. Trimming took off 5 bases at V and 2 bases at J, with 12 bases between the two ends. CDR1 is SEHNR and CDR2 is FQNEAQ in the germline V gene (reference sequence). In DNA form, the CDR3 reads TGTGCCAGCAGCCTGGCCGTCTCCAACTATGGCTACACCTTC. It encodes CASSLAVSNYGYTF.

This clone was recorded once. This chain connects TRBV25-1 to TRBJ1-3; D gene ambiguous. V was clipped by 0 bases and J by 0 bases, with 9 bases between them. This CDR3 has 16 amino acids. The germline CDR1 and CDR2 sequences are MGHDK and SYGVNS. The CDR3 loop is CASSEYFRSSGNTIYF. Written as DNA, the CDR3 is TGTGCCAGCAGTGAATATTTTCGGAGCTCTGGAAACACCATATATTTT.

V and J are TRBV6-1 and TRBJ1-2; no definite D call. Trimming cost V 3 bases and J 7 bases, with 6 bases left between them. From germline, CDR1 is MNHNS and CDR2 SASEGT. The CDR3 runs to 11 residues. CDR3 DNA: TGTGCCAGCAGTGAGTTGGTTGGCTACACCTTC. Amino acids: CASSELVGYTF.

The chain couples TRBV27 to TRBJ1-1; D gene unclear. Germline V gene sequence: CDR1 MNHEY, CDR2 SMNVEV (reference sequence). The CDR3 spans 13 residues. V dropped 5 bases and J dropped 1 base, with 8 bases sitting between them. CDR3 loop: CASSPWGNTEAFF. CDR3 bases: TGTGCCAGCAGTCCTTGGGGGAACACTGAAGCTTTCTTT.

The chain links TRBV5-4 to TRBJ2-7; D possibly matches TRBD1 or TRBD2 (6 bases each). Looked up from germline, CDR1 is SGHNT and CDR2 is YYREEE (reference sequence). V was trimmed by 2 bases and J by 3 bases, leaving 15 bases between them. The CDR3 covers 15 residues. The CDR3 here is CASSLGGQVSYEQYF. CDR3 coding DNA: TGTGCCAGCAGCTTAGGGGGGCAGGTGAGCTACGAGCAGTACTTC.

The chain carries TRBV7-9 and TRBJ1-2; no clear D. Trimming took off 5 bases at V and 2 bases at J, with 15 bases between the two ends. Germline assignment: CDR1 SEHNR and CDR2 FQNEAQ (reference sequence). This CDR3 is 15 amino acids long. The CDR3 DNA sequence: TGTGCCAGCAGCCTCCCGGTGCCAGAAAACTATGGCTACACCTTC. It is translated as CASSLPVPENYGYTF. The full variable domain, in which reference TRBV7-9 and TRBJ1-2 provide the parts outside the CDR3, is DTGVSQNPRHKITKRGQNVTFRCDPISEHNRLYWYRQTLGQGPEFLTYFQNEAQLEKSRLLSDRFSAERPKGSFSTLEIQRTEQGDSAMYLCASSLPVPENYGYTFGSGTRLTVV.

This chain uses TRBV9 with TRBJ2-5; D perhaps matches TRBD1 (5 bases). Trimming removed 0 bases from V and 4 bases from J, with 13 bases in between. The CDR3 has 15 amino acids. CDR1 and CDR2 from the germline V gene are SGDLS and YYNGEE. As DNA, the CDR3 is TGTGCCAGCAGCGTAGGACCCAGGGTCAGAGAGACCCAGTACTTC. This encodes CASSVGPRVRETQYF.

The chain joins TRBV2 to TRBJ2-4, with TRBD2 matching 8 bases. Germline CDR1 reads SNHLY; CDR2 reads FYNNEI. The CDR3 runs 18 residues. The trim removed 6 bases at V and 0 bases at J, leaving 13 bases unmatched. The CDR3 is CASRDLAGSLLAKNIQYF. In DNA form, the CDR3 reads TGTGCCAGCAGGGACCTAGCGGGCTCTCTGCTAGCCAAAAACATTCAGTACTTC.

The chain uses TRBV6-5 and TRBJ2-1, with TRBD2 as a possible D gene (7 bases). The germline gives CDR1 MNHEY, CDR2 SVGAGI. This CDR3 is built from 14 residues. V lost 4 bases and J 6 bases, leaving 13 bases between the germline ends. CDR3 nucleotide sequence: TGTGCCAGCAGTTGGCGGGGGCAGCCCAATGAGCAGTTCTTC. It encodes CASSWRGQPNEQFF.

The chain is built from TRBV4-1 and TRBJ1-2; D remains ambiguous. CDR1 is MGHRA, CDR2 YSYEKL, per germline. V dropped 1 base and J dropped 4 bases, with 10 bases sitting between them. This CDR3 contains 14 residues. In DNA form, the CDR3 reads TGCGCCAGCAGCCAAGGACAAGATTTCTATGGCTACACCTTC. Its protein product is CASSQGQDFYGYTF.

The rearrangement uses TRBV6-1 and TRBJ2-7, with a possible D match to TRBD2 (5 bases). V lost 2 bases and J lost 0, with 11 bases in between. The CDR3 has 15 amino acids. The germline V gene encodes CDR1 MNHNS and CDR2 SASEGT. The CDR3 DNA follows: TGTGCCAGCAGTGAACGTGTGGGGAGCTCCTACGAGCAGTACTTC. This encodes CASSERVGSSYEQYF.

The chain joins TRBV7-6 to TRBJ2-1; possibly TRBD2 for D (6 bases). Trimming stripped 6 bases from V and 2 bases from J, with 17 bases between. Per germline, CDR1 SGHVS and CDR2 FNYEAQ. The CDR3 loop spans 16 amino acids. In nucleotides, the CDR3 is TGTGCCAGCAGTCCGACTTCGCGGGGAGCCTACAATGAGCAGTTCTTC. Its translation is CASSPTSRGAYNEQFF.

The J gene is TRBJ2-3, the V gene TRBV10-2, with D possibly being TRBD2 (6 bases). The CDR3 covers 14 residues. Trimming took off 7 bases at V and 0 bases at J, with 11 bases between the two ends. Germline V gene sequence: CDR1 WSHSY, CDR2 SAAADI. The CDR3 DNA sequence: TGCGCCAGCAACCCAGGGACTAGCACAGATACGCAGTATTTT. Translated: CASNPGTSTDTQYF.

The chain links TRBV30 to TRBJ1-1; D unclear. The CDR3 totals 12 residues. Trimming left V 6 bases short and J 1 base short, with 9 bases between. Germline V gene lookup returns CDR1 GTSNPN and CDR2 SVGIG (reference sequence). This CDR3 is CACRGSNTEAFF. The CDR3 DNA follows: TGTGCCTGTAGAGGATCGAACACTGAAGCTTTCTTT.

The gene calls are TRBV2 and TRBJ1-6; TRBD1 agrees at 9 bases. This CDR3 region has 14 residues. V shed 6 bases, J shed 9 bases, and the junction held 6 bases outside the gene matches. The V gene's germline CDR1 is SNHLY and CDR2 FYNNEI. The CDR3 sequence: CASSAQGAGSPLHF. Here the CDR3 DNA reads TGTGCCAGCAGCGCACAGGGGGCTGGTTCACCCCTCCACTTT. Full variable domain (rest looked up from reference TRBV2 and TRBJ1-6): EPEVTQTPSHQVTQMGQEVILRCVPISNHLYFYWYRQILGQKVEFLVSFYNNEISEKSEIFDDQFSVERPDGSNFTLKIRSTKLEDSAMYFCASSAQGAGSPLHFGNGTRLTVT.

This rearrangement joins TRBV10-1 to TRBJ2-4; 9 nucleotides line up with TRBD1. Germline V gene sequence: CDR1 WNHNN, CDR2 SYGVQD (reference sequence). The CDR3 runs to 19 residues. V lost 9 bases and J lost 0; bases outside the gene matches: 18. CDR3 bases: TGCGCCAGGACCAGAACAGGGGGCTCTATAGAGGAAGCCAAAAACATTCAGTACTTC. This codes for CARTRTGGSIEEAKNIQYF.

This sequence joins TRBV19 and TRBJ1-5; D is possibly TRBD1 (5 bases). Trimming removed 7 bases from V and 5 bases from J, with 12 bases in between. Looked up from germline, CDR1 is LNHDA and CDR2 is SQIVND (reference sequence). This CDR3 comprises 13 residues. The CDR3 protein is CASKGTWYQPQHF. The CDR3 bases are TGTGCCAGTAAGGGGACGTGGTATCAGCCCCAGCATTTT.

The chain joins TRBV6-5 to TRBJ1-5; D is undetermined. V lost 6 bases, J lost 1 base, and 4 bases lay in between. The V gene's germline CDR1 is MNHEY and CDR2 SVGAGI. The CDR3 consists of 12 residues. In nucleotides, the CDR3 is TGTGCCAGCAGCGACAGCAATCAGCCCCAGCATTTT. This encodes CASSDSNQPQHF.

The chain recombines TRBV7-2 with TRBJ1-5; D is unclear. Germline CDR1 is SGHTA and CDR2 is FQGNSA. This CDR3 has 16 residues. Trimming removed 5 bases at V and 2 bases at J, with 16 bases between. The CDR3 reads CASSPWTRGGNQPQHF. As DNA, the CDR3 is TGTGCCAGCAGCCCTTGGACCAGAGGCGGCAATCAGCCCCAGCATTTT. Based on the CDR3 plus reference TRBV7-2 and TRBJ1-5, the full variable domain is GAGVSQSPSNKVTEKGKDVELRCDPISGHTALYWYRQSLGQGLEFLIYFQGNSAPDKSGLPSDRFSAERTGGSVSTLTIQRTQQEDSAVYLCASSPWTRGGNQPQHFGDGTRLSIL.

This chain links TRBV11-2 with TRBJ1-3; unclear D gene. The V end lost 3 bases, the J end lost 4 bases, and 4 bases lay between the germline ends. Germline V gene sequence: CDR1 SGHAT, CDR2 FQNNGV. The CDR3 loop spans 12 amino acids. The CDR3 loop is CASSFGGNTIYF. The CDR3 DNA is TGTGCCAGCAGCTTTGGGGGAAACACCATATATTTT. Full variable domain (missing parts from reference TRBV11-2 and TRBJ1-3): EAGVAQSPRYKIIEKRQSVAFWCNPISGHATLYWYQQILGQGPKLLIQFQNNGVVDDSQLPKDRFSAERLKGVDSTLKIQPAKLEDSAVYLCASSFGGNTIYFGEGSWLTVV.

This chain uses TRBV11-2 with TRBJ2-7, with D possibly TRBD1 on 5 matching bases. There are 13 residues in the CDR3. CDR1 SGHAT and CDR2 FQNNGV come from the germline V gene. V was trimmed by 4 bases and J by 2 bases, leaving 9 bases between them. The CDR3 is CASSWAGTYEQYF. CDR3 bases: TGTGCCAGCAGCTGGGCAGGGACCTACGAGCAGTACTTC.

This chain links TRBV7-6 with TRBJ2-7, with D uncertain. Germline values: CDR1 SGHVS, CDR2 FNYEAQ. The CDR3 has 13 amino acids. Trimming stripped 5 bases from V and 7 bases from J, with 15 bases between. The CDR3 region has the DNA TGTGCCAGCAGCCAGACACCCCGTGGGGAGCAGTACTTC. It yields the protein CASSQTPRGEQYF.

The chain uses TRBV6-1 and TRBJ2-5, with 14 bases fitting TRBD2. The DNA end lines up better with TRBJ2-7; the J call may be wrong. The CDR3 extends over 15 amino acids. From germline, CDR1 is MNHNS and CDR2 SASEGT. The CDR3 is CASRRGLAGAAEQYF. In DNA form, the CDR3 reads TGTGCCAGCAGGCGGGGACTAGCGGGAGCAGCCGAGCAGTACTTC.

The chain joins TRBV6-6 to TRBJ2-3, with TRBD2 matching over 11 bases. CDR1 is MNHNY, CDR2 SVGAGI, per germline (reference sequence). The J segment lost 4 bases and the V segment lost 6 bases, leaving 9 bases of the junction unmatched. This CDR3 contains 16 residues. CDR3: CASRLAGGPESDTQYF. The CDR3 bases are TGTGCCAGCAGGTTAGCGGGAGGGCCTGAGTCAGATACGCAGTATTTT.

The chain is built from TRBV6-5 and TRBJ1-5, with D possibly being TRBD1 (5 bases). From germline, CDR1 is MNHEY and CDR2 SVGAGI. Trimming took 1 base from V and 0 from J, leaving 10 bases between them. The CDR3 loop spans 16 amino acids. The CDR3 bases are TGTGCCAGCAGTTACTTGGGACCCCTTAGCAATCAGCCCCAGCATTTT. Translated: CASSYLGPLSNQPQHF.